The entry below describes one T cell receptor beta chain. Antigen unknown. V lost 5 bases to trimming and J lost 8 bases; unmatched junction nucleotides: 3. Per germline, CDR1 MNHEY and CDR2 SVGEGT. The CDR3 is 13 amino acids. These data belong to a study of post-analysis software for immune sequencing data. Unique-molecular-identifier-tagged TCR beta cDNA libraries were used. TCRdb processed the PCR reads anew with MiXCR; each CDR3 protein has one entry. The sample lists 350,000 to 500,000 distinct CDR3 sequences, roughly 38% occurring once. Study-wide findings and caveats: When patients were compared with controls, about 5 TRBV segments were more frequent, TRBV5-6, TRBV5-1 and TRBV20-1 among them. In multiple sclerosis, normalized Chao1 diversity was significantly below that of controls.

This clonotype originated in a girl aged 2 to 10 with multiple sclerosis. Sequenced input: blood. The rearrangement uses TRBV6-2 or TRBV6-3 and TRBJ1-6; 7 bases agree with TRBD1. CDR3 residues: CASSDRADSPLHF. CDR3 nucleotides: TGTGCCAGCAGTGACAGGGCGGATTCACCCCTCCACTTT.